The subject of this entry is one T cell receptor beta chain. Its antigen is currently unknown. These data come from a study of post-analysis software for immune sequencing data. Study-level results: Compared against controls, patients with multiple sclerosis displayed significantly lower normalized Chao1 diversity. When patients were compared with controls, 5 or 6 TRBV segments were more frequent, TRBV5-6, TRBV5-1 and TRBV20-1 among them. Samples made in the same batch grouped tightly together by F measure.

The CDR3 totals 16 residues. V lost 5 bases and J lost 6; bases outside the gene matches: 9. The TCR beta cDNA libraries contained unique molecular identifiers. T cells, roughly 0.95 to 10 million of them, yielded about half a million cDNA molecules. TCRdb re-called the PCR reads with MiXCR, one entry per CDR3 protein. Of roughly 800,000 distinct CDR3 sequences in the sample, approximately 53% were seen once. Sequenced material: blood. This receptor was identified in a girl aged 10 to 17 with multiple sclerosis. The chain links TRBV12-3 or TRBV12-4 to TRBJ2-1; 11 bases match TRBD1. CDR3 residues: CASSQRTGTGGNEQFF. The CDR3 coding sequence is TGTGCCAGCAGTCAACGAACCGGGACAGGGGGCAATGAGCAGTTCTTC.